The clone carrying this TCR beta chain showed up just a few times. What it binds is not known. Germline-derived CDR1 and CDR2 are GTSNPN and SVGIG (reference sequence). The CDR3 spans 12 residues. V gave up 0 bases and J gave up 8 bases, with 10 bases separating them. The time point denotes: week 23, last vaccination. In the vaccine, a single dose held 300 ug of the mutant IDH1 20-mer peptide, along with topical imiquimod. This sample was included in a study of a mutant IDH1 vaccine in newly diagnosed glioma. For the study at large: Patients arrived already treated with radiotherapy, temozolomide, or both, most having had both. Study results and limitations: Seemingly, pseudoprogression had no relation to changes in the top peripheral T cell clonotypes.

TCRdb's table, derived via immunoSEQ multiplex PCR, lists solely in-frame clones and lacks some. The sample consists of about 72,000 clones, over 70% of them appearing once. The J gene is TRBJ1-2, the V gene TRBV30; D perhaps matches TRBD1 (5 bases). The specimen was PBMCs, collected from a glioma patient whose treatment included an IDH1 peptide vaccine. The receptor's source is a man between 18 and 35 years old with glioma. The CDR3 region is CAWSVQAGGYTF. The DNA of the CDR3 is TGTGCCTGGAGTGTACAGGCCGGAGGCTACACCTTC.